This entry lists 5 T cell receptor beta chains sequenced from one sample in a study of blood T cell repertoires in COVID-19. Clones were read by immunoSEQ multiplex PCR, and TCRdb kept only the in-frame ones, dropping some. The data hold about 200,000 clones, with around 89% observed a single time. Specimen: peripheral blood. All receptors derive from a middle-aged man with active or convalescent COVID-19.

The V gene is TRBV5-6, the J gene TRBJ1-2, with TRBD1 matching over 7 bases. Germline-derived CDR1 and CDR2 are SGHDT and YYEEEE. CDR3 length equals 14 residues. The V gene end was trimmed by 0 bases and the J gene end by 2 bases; junction bases not matched to a gene: 1. CDR3 sequence: CASSLDRGNYGYTF. CDR3 nucleotide sequence: TGTGCCAGCAGCTTGGACAGGGGAAACTATGGCTACACCTTC.

The chain employs TRBV5-1 and TRBJ1-1, with TRBD1 matching over 8 bases. The CDR3 extends over 17 amino acids. Trimming at V came to 0 bases and at J to 5 bases, leaving 12 bases not matched to a gene. Germline V gene sequence: CDR1 SGHRS, CDR2 YFSETQ. Here the CDR3 DNA reads TGCGCCAGCAGCTTGGGCGGGACAGGCGCAGGTAGGACTGAAGCTTTCTTT. Its translation: CASSLGGTGAGRTEAFF.

This rearrangement joins TRBV2 to TRBJ1-4, with a weak D call TRBD1 (6 bases). This CDR3 contains 16 residues. Germline-derived CDR1 and CDR2 are SNHLY and FYNNEI. The V end was cut by 7 bases, the J end by 5 bases, with 20 bases between. The CDR3 sequence is CASKWSRGNSNEKLFF. The CDR3 bases are TGTGCCAGCAAGTGGAGCAGGGGCAACTCCAATGAAAAACTGTTTTTT. Full variable domain (missing parts from reference TRBV2 and TRBJ1-4): EPEVTQTPSHQVTQMGQEVILRCVPISNHLYFYWYRQILGQKVEFLVSFYNNEISEKSEIFDDQFSVERPDGSNFTLKIRSTKLEDSAMYFCASKWSRGNSNEKLFFGSGTQLSVL.

This clone was seen only once. In DNA, the CDR3 is TGTGCCAGCAGCAACAAGGAAAGGCCGAGGGCCACCGGGGAGCTGTTTTTT. Translating gives CASSNKERPRATGELFF. The chain recombines TRBV3-1 (or the pseudogene TRBV3-2) with TRBJ2-2, with D perhaps matching TRBD2 (5 bases). Germline V lookup: CDR1 LGHDT, CDR2 YNNKEL (reference sequence). Trimming removed 5 bases at V and 4 bases at J, with 20 bases between. The CDR3 runs to 17 residues.

The rearrangement joins TRBV19 to TRBJ2-3; 7 nucleotides match TRBD2. V lost 2 bases, J lost 4 bases, and 3 bases stayed unmatched. Germline V CDR1 and CDR2: LNHDA, SQIVND (reference sequence). This CDR3 has 14 amino acids. The CDR3 DNA follows: TGTGCCAGTAGTATAAGCGGGACCGCAGATACGCAGTATTTT. Amino acids: CASSISGTADTQYF.